A selection of T cell receptor beta chains follows, all from one sample in a study of identical twins. TCRdb reprocessed the 5' RACE reads with MiXCR, giving one entry per CDR3 protein. The top ten hold roughly 3.9% of the sample, which has 200,000 to 300,000 distinct CDR3 sequences, 5.5% to 7% seen once. These data were also filed under a second study, of yellow fever vaccine responses in identical twins.

Sequenced: memory (CD45RO+) T cells sorted from blood. The receptor set was obtained from a woman under 30 in good health. Both conserved end residues are part of each CDR3. A D gene is named only where the DNA matches it firmly. For some rows the clone size is stated as once, few or many, or as a class when expanded; others skip it.

TGTGCCAGCAGCCAAGGGGGACAGGTCCCCTACGAGCAGTACTTC CASSQGGQVPYEQYF few TRBJ2-7 TRBV3-1 TRBD1
TGTGCCATCAGTGAGTCGAGGGGCAGCTCCTACAATGAGCAGTTCTTC CAISESRGSSYNEQFF many TRBJ2-1 TRBV10-3 NA
TGTGCCAGCAGACCCCTGCGCGATGAGCAGTTCTTC CASRPLRDEQFF many TRBJ2-1 TRBV2 NA
TGTGCCAGCAAAATACCTATAGCGGGGGCCAGCACAGATACGCAGTATTTT CASKIPIAGASTDTQYF few TRBJ2-3 TRBV6-2/TRBV6-3 TRBD2
TGTGCCAGCAGTTACGCGGGGGGGCCAGATACGCAGTATTTT CASSYAGGPDTQYF NA TRBJ2-3 TRBV6-2/TRBV6-3 TRBD2
TGTGCCAGCAGCCCGCTGGGGCGGAAAGAGACCCAGTACTTC CASSPLGRKETQYF NA TRBJ2-5 TRBV7-7 NA
TGTGCCAGCAGTGACCCGGGACCGTTCTCGGGAAACACCATATATTTT CASSDPGPFSGNTIYF few TRBJ1-3 TRBV25-1 NA
TGTGCCAGCAGTTACTCTCCTACTATCCAGTTCTTC CASSYSPTIQFF many TRBJ2-1 TRBV6-5 NA
TGTGCCACCAGCAGAGATCAGGGAGTGGTAAATGAAAAACTGTTTTTT CATSRDQGVVNEKLFF NA TRBJ1-4 TRBV15 NA
TGTGCCACCAGCAGAGGGTGGACTAGCGGATCGAGGAACGCTATTACAGATACGCAGTATTTT CATSRGWTSGSRNAITDTQYF few TRBJ2-3 TRBV15 TRBD2
TGTGCCAGCAGCGCCTCCGGGACCGAGCAAGAGACCCAGTACTTC CASSASGTEQETQYF NA TRBJ2-5 TRBV9 NA
TGTGCCAGCAGCTCCCGTAGACTAGCGATTGGAACCGGGGAGCTGTTTTTT CASSSRRLAIGTGELFF many TRBJ2-2 TRBV7-2 TRBD2
TGTGCCAGCAGCGCCCCCGGCGCGGCAGACTACGAGCAGTACTTC CASSAPGAADYEQYF few TRBJ2-7 TRBV7-9 NA
TGCGCCAGCAGCGGCGAGACCTACTCCCAAGAGACCCAGTACTTC CASSGETYSQETQYF many TRBJ2-5 TRBV5-1 NA
TGTGCCAGCAGTTTGGGTAGCGGGGCCCTCACAGATACGCAGTATTTT CASSLGSGALTDTQYF NA TRBJ2-3 TRBV27 TRBD2
TGCGCCAGCAGCCAAGAAGGGACAGGTGGTGGCTACACCTTC CASSQEGTGGGYTF many TRBJ1-2 TRBV4-1 TRBD1
TGCGCCAGCAGCTTTGGGGGGTTATTCTCCTACGAGCAGTACTTC CASSFGGLFSYEQYF few TRBJ2-7 TRBV5-1 NA
TGTGCCAGCAGGAAGGGGACAGGCAACTATGGCTACACCTTC CASRKGTGNYGYTF many TRBJ1-2 TRBV12-3/TRBV12-4 TRBD1
TGTGCCAGCGGCAGACAGGGGGCCTACGAGCAGTACTTC CASGRQGAYEQYF NA TRBJ2-7 TRBV11-1 TRBD1
TGTGCCAGCAGCCCAATGGGGGGGGGCTTCAATGAGCAGTTCTTC CASSPMGGGFNEQFF NA TRBJ2-1 TRBV11-2 NA
TGTGCCAGCAGTGAATCGGGCTCGGGCAGGACAGATACGCAGTATTTT CASSESGSGRTDTQYF many TRBJ2-3 TRBV25-1 NA
TGTGCCAGCTTTACGGGGAGCAGCTATGGCTACACCTTC CASFTGSSYGYTF NA TRBJ1-2 TRBV28 NA
TGTGCCAGCAGCCTGGGACTAGCGCCGAACAATGAGCAGTTCTTC CASSLGLAPNNEQFF NA TRBJ2-1 TRBV3-1 TRBD2
TGTGCCAGCAGCGACCGGTTGGACAGGGGAACTGAAGCTTTCTTT CASSDRLDRGTEAFF few TRBJ1-1 TRBV14 TRBD1
TGCAGTGCTCAGCCTTACACAGATACGCAGTATTTT CSAQPYTDTQYF many TRBJ2-3 TRBV20-1 NA
TGCAGCGTTGAAGGGTACGCTAGCGGGGCCCGGAATGAGCAGTTCTTC CSVEGYASGARNEQFF many TRBJ2-1 TRBV29-1 TRBD2
TGCAGCGTTGGTTACGGTTTAAACACAGATACGCAGTATTTT CSVGYGLNTDTQYF many TRBJ2-3 TRBV29-1 NA
TGCGCCAGCAGCTTTAGGGGGGTCTCCTACAATGAGCAGTTCTTC CASSFRGVSYNEQFF few TRBJ2-1 TRBV5-1 NA
TGTGCCAGCAGCATGGGGACAGGATTAAACGAGGCGAGCTCCTACGAGCAGTACTTC CASSMGTGLNEASSYEQYF NA TRBJ2-7 TRBV21-1 NA
TGCAGTGCTAGAGCCCAGGGACTAGCGATTCAGGATACGCAGTATTTT CSARAQGLAIQDTQYF few TRBJ2-3 TRBV20-1 TRBD2
TGTGCCAGCAGCGTAGGTGCGGTTGACTCCTACGAGCAGTACTTC CASSVGAVDSYEQYF NA TRBJ2-7 TRBV9 NA
TGTGCCAGCAGCCAATGGCAGGGGGCGGGCTATGGCTACACCTTC CASSQWQGAGYGYTF medium-sized TRBJ1-2 TRBV3-2 NA
TGTGCCAGCAGTGCTAGGGGGAGGGCCCTCGTCACAGATACGCAGTATTTT CASSARGRALVTDTQYF NA TRBJ2-3 TRBV6-1 NA
TGTGCCAGCAGCCCCGGACTAGCGAACAACAATGAGCAGTTCTTC CASSPGLANNNEQFF many TRBJ2-1 TRBV4-2 TRBD2
TGCGCCAGCAGCCTGGACCCCCACGGAAGCACCGGGGAGCTGTTTTTT CASSLDPHGSTGELFF NA TRBJ2-2 TRBV5-1 NA
TGTGCCATCAGTGACCCGTTTCTGGACAGGGAGACCCAAATGTCGAGCTCCTACAATGAGCAGTTCTTC CAISDPFLDRETQMSSSYNEQFF few TRBJ2-1 TRBV10-3 TRBD1
TGCAGCGTTGGACTAGCGGGATACTACGAGCAGTACTTC CSVGLAGYYEQYF many TRBJ2-7 TRBV29-1 TRBD2
TGTGCCAGCTCAGGTCTCCCCTACGAGCAGTACTTC CASSGLPYEQYF NA TRBJ2-7 TRBV6-6 NA
TGCGCCAGCAGCTTGGCGGGCAGGGCGAACACCGGGGAGCTGTTTTTT CASSLAGRANTGELFF many TRBJ2-2 TRBV5-1 NA
TGCGCCAGCAGCCCTGACCTCAATCAGCCCCAGCATTTT CASSPDLNQPQHF many TRBJ1-5 TRBV5-1 NA